The 21 T cell receptor beta chains given below trace back to one sample, sequenced in a study of blood T cell repertoires in COVID-19. The data were produced by immunoSEQ multiplex PCR, yet TCRdb's version contains in-frame clones alone and is incomplete. Among about 150,000 clones listed, 60% to 80% were seen once. Material: peripheral blood. The receptors shown here come from a man in his 60s who had recovered from COVID-19.

The table lists this clone with a few counts. The chain recombines TRBV10-3 with TRBJ1-5; D perhaps matches TRBD1 (5 bases). This CDR3 spans 14 amino acids. V was cut by 3 bases and J by 5 bases, with 11 bases left in between. Looked up from germline, CDR1 is ENHRY and CDR2 is SYGVKD. CDR3 region: CAISEQARDQPQHF. CDR3 DNA: TGTGCCATCAGTGAACAGGCTAGGGATCAGCCCCAGCATTTT.

The rearrangement uses TRBV10-3 and TRBJ2-3; weak D call: TRBD2 (7 bases). Trimming cost V 2 bases and J 0 bases, with 9 bases left between them. Germline CDR1 is ENHRY and CDR2 is SYGVKD. This CDR3 spans 15 amino acids. CDR3 amino acids: CAISEGGGSTDTQYF. The CDR3 region has the DNA TGTGCCATCAGTGAGGGCGGGGGCAGCACAGATACGCAGTATTTT.

The count of this clone is one. V gene TRBV27 combines with J gene TRBJ2-7; D is undetermined. From germline, CDR1 is MNHEY and CDR2 SMNVEV (reference sequence). CDR3 length: 15 amino acids. Trimming removed 4 bases at V and 0 bases at J, with 13 bases between. In nucleotides, the CDR3 is TGTGCCAGCAGTTCTTACCCGGGTCTCTCCTACGAGCAGTACTTC. This codes for CASSSYPGLSYEQYF.

The chain uses TRBV5-1 and TRBJ1-1, with 9 bases that match TRBD1. The V and J ends lost 4 bases and 1 base, in that order; junction bases with no gene match: 5. The CDR3 has 15 amino acids. Germline values: CDR1 SGHRS, CDR2 YFSETQ. The CDR3 DNA is TGCGCCAGCAGCCCATTGACAGGGGGGAACACTGAAGCTTTCTTT. It is translated as CASSPLTGGNTEAFF.

The chain is built from TRBV19 and TRBJ2-1; 9 nucleotides align to TRBD2. V shed 6 bases and J 7 bases; nucleotides not matched to a gene: 7. The CDR3 runs to 14 residues. Germline loops: CDR1 LNHDA, CDR2 SQIVND (reference sequence). CDR3 region: CASSRLAGQNEQFF. CDR3 bases: TGTGCCAGTAGCCGGCTAGCGGGACAAAATGAGCAGTTCTTC. The full variable domain, its missing parts supplied by reference TRBV19 and TRBJ2-1, is DGGITQSPKYLFRKEGQNVTLSCEQNLNHDAMYWYRQDPGQGLRLIYYSQIVNDFQKGDIAEGYSVSREKKESFPLTVTSAQKNPTAFYLCASSRLAGQNEQFFGPGTRLTVL.

The chain recombines TRBV28 with TRBJ1-6; D unresolved. Between the trimmed V and J ends, which lost 3 bases and 13 bases, there was a span of 16 bases. There are 14 residues in the CDR3. The germline V gene has CDR1 MDHEN and CDR2 SYDVKM. The chain's CDR3 is CASSLSGSIRPLHF. CDR3 in DNA: TGTGCCAGCAGTTTGTCGGGATCCATCAGGCCCCTCCACTTT.

V gene TRBV5-1 combines with J gene TRBJ1-2, with 11 nucleotides matching TRBD1. J was trimmed by 8 bases and V by 0 bases; bases with no gene match: 6. The germline gives CDR1 SGHRS, CDR2 YFSETQ. This CDR3 has 15 amino acids. CDR3: CASSLGTGGSQGYTF. The CDR3 DNA sequence: TGCGCCAGCAGCTTGGGGACAGGGGGCTCTCAAGGCTACACCTTC.

The V call is TRBV6-5, the J call TRBJ1-2; D not certain. V dropped 5 bases and J dropped 4 bases, with 11 bases sitting between them. This CDR3 has 13 residues. The germline V gene encodes CDR1 MNHEY and CDR2 SVGAGI. The CDR3 DNA reads TGTGCCAGCAGTCTTAACGGGGTCTATGGCTACACCTTC. Its translation is CASSLNGVYGYTF.

The chain combines TRBV28 with TRBJ2-7; D ambiguous. Germline CDR1 MDHEN, CDR2 SYDVKM. The CDR3 totals 14 residues. Trimming removed 3 bases from V and 2 bases from J, with 11 bases in between. CDR3 DNA sequence: TGTGCCAGCAGTTTGTCTCCTGGCCCCTACGAGCAGTACTTC. This gives the protein CASSLSPGPYEQYF.

The V and J genes are TRBV3-1 (or the pseudogene TRBV3-2) and TRBJ2-7; the D gene is possibly TRBD2 (6 bases). V was trimmed by 3 bases and J by 5 bases, leaving 14 bases between them. The CDR3 loop spans 14 amino acids. CDR1 LGHDT and CDR2 YNNKEL come from the germline V gene (reference sequence). The CDR3 spells CASSHLARVHEQYF. DNA for the CDR3: TGTGCCAGCAGCCATCTAGCGAGGGTTCACGAGCAGTACTTC.

The chain has TRBV4-3 and TRBJ2-1; TRBD2 might be the D (6 bases). Germline V gives CDR1 LGHNA, CDR2 YSLEER. This CDR3 comprises 13 residues. Trimming pared 3 bases from V and 10 bases from J, leaving 13 bases between. The CDR3 DNA reads TGCGCCAGCAGCCAGGCGGGGAGAGGGGAGCAGTTCTTC. It is translated as CASSQAGRGEQFF.

The V gene is TRBV24-1, the J gene TRBJ2-5; 11 nucleotides match TRBD2. The V gene end was trimmed by 4 bases and the J gene end by 5 bases; junction bases not matched to a gene: 8. The CDR3 length is 16 residues. Germline CDR1 reads KGHDR; CDR2 reads SFDVKD. CDR3 region: CATSDAIAGGGETQYF. As DNA, the CDR3 is TGTGCCACCAGTGACGCCATAGCGGGGGGGGGCGAGACCCAGTACTTC.

This clone was seen only once. This chain links TRBV29-1 with TRBJ2-1; 11 nucleotides agree with TRBD2. This CDR3 is 15 amino acids long. With 0 bases clipped from V and 8 bases from J, the junction kept 6 bases outside the gene matches. Germline assignment: CDR1 SQVTM and CDR2 ANQGSEA. For the CDR3, the DNA is TGCAGCGTTGAAGATTTAGCGGGAGGGCCCCATGAGCAGTTCTTC. Translating it yields CSVEDLAGGPHEQFF.

This clone was observed a single time. The V call is TRBV11-1, the J call TRBJ2-2, with 11 nucleotides matching TRBD2. Germline V gives CDR1 SGHAT, CDR2 FQDESV (reference sequence). This CDR3 comprises 16 residues. J gave up 3 bases and V 5 bases, and 5 bases lay outside the gene matches. For the CDR3, the DNA is TGTGCCAGCAGCCGCGGGACTAGCGGATACACCGGGGAGCTGTTTTTT. Its protein is CASSRGTSGYTGELFF.

The rearrangement uses TRBV2 and TRBJ2-1, with D perhaps matching TRBD2 (6 bases). The ends were cut back, 3 bases at V and 7 bases at J, with 13 bases in the middle. Looked up from germline, CDR1 is SNHLY and CDR2 is FYNNEI. The CDR3 is made up of 14 amino acids. The CDR3: CASSEPGRRNEQFF. The CDR3 region has the DNA TGTGCCAGCAGTGAGCCCGGGAGACGGAATGAGCAGTTCTTC.

This clone came up once. The rearrangement joins TRBV7-2 to TRBJ2-7; 10 nucleotides agree with TRBD1. Germline V CDR1 and CDR2: SGHTA, FQGNSA. J was trimmed by 2 bases and V by 2 bases; bases with no gene match: 3. The CDR3 is 15 amino acids. Here the CDR3 DNA reads TGTGCCAGCAGCTTAAGCGGACAGGGGGCCTACGAGCAGTACTTC. It yields the protein CASSLSGQGAYEQYF.

CDR3 in amino acids: CASSATGQGITDTQYF. CDR3 nucleotide sequence: TGTGCCAGCAGCGCCACGGGACAGGGGATCACAGATACGCAGTATTTT. The chain couples TRBV9 to TRBJ2-3, with TRBD1 identical over 10 bases. Germline V gives CDR1 SGDLS, CDR2 YYNGEE. CDR3 length: 16 amino acids. The V and J ends lost 3 bases and 2 bases, in that order; junction bases with no gene match: 6.

The CDR3 nucleotides read TGTGCCAGCAGTCTTAGCGGGAGTGGGTACAATGAGCAGTTCTTC. Its protein is CASSLSGSGYNEQFF. The chain joins TRBV7-2 to TRBJ2-1, with TRBD2 identical over 9 bases. The CDR3 covers 15 residues. The ends lost 6 bases at V and 4 bases at J; junction bases unmatched: 7. The V gene's germline CDR1 is SGHTA and CDR2 FQGNSA.

This sequence joins TRBV28 and TRBJ2-5; a weak D match, TRBD2 (6 bases). The germline CDR1 and CDR2 sequences are MDHEN and SYDVKM. This CDR3 is 15 amino acids long. Trimming removed 3 bases from V and 4 bases from J, with 15 bases in between. The CDR3 nucleotides read TGTGCCAGCAGTTTGGGGCAGGGCGGGACAGAGACCCAGTACTTC. As protein: CASSLGQGGTETQYF.

The CDR3, as DNA: TGTGCCAGCCGAACAGAGGGTGCGAACAGCCTCGGTCGAGCTTTCTTT. Its translation is CASRTEGANSLGRAFF. The V call is TRBV27, the J call TRBJ1-1; D remains unclear. Trimming left V 8 bases short and J 10 bases short, with 29 bases between. Germline CDR1 MNHEY, CDR2 SMNVEV (reference sequence). This CDR3 has 16 residues.

The chain employs TRBV30 and TRBJ2-7, with D perhaps matching TRBD1 (6 bases). Germline V CDR1 and CDR2: GTSNPN, SVGIG (reference sequence). This CDR3 has 12 amino acids. V lost 2 bases to trimming and J lost 5 bases, with 10 bases between them. This chain's CDR3 is CAWSRRTDEQYF. CDR3 in DNA: TGTGCCTGGAGTAGAAGGACAGACGAGCAGTACTTC.